This paragraph covers one TCR beta chain sequence. Measured with immunoSEQ multiplex PCR; TCRdb has only the in-frame clones, and not every one. The sample yields 9,500 to 12,000 clones, about three quarters seen once. CDR1 MNHEY and CDR2 SMNVEV come from the germline V gene (reference sequence). The trim removed 6 bases at V and 4 bases at J, leaving 12 bases unmatched. CDR3 length: 16 residues. Stated treatment: randomized to nivolumab then ipilimumab (arm A) or the reverse (arm B). From thawed PBMCs, live CD3+CD8+ cells negative for CD19 and CD56 were sorted. The sample is drawn from a study of sequential checkpoint blockade in melanoma. Turning to the study itself: Arm A got nivolumab then ipilimumab; arm B the reverse, 1:1.

This TCR derives from a human donor with melanoma. The material sequenced was CD8+ T cells sorted from blood (inferred from file names), taken from a patient given nivolumab and ipilimumab in sequence. The chain has TRBV27 and TRBJ2-3; 8 nucleotides line up with TRBD2. The DNA for the CDR3 is TGTGCCAGCAGAAGTACTAGCGGTCCTTACGCAGATACGCAGTATTTT. Protein: CASRSTSGPYADTQYF.